Described below is a single T cell receptor (beta chain) sequence and its context. Covering alpha and beta chains, TRAV- and TRBV-specific primers were used for the first-strand cDNA. TCR amplification used roughly 18 PCR cycles, a constant-region primer and a V-primer adapter. In vitro transcription served to amplify the isolated mRNA. TCRdb recomputed calls from the reads with MiXCR, one row per CDR3 protein. Of 11,000 to 15,000 distinct CDR3 sequences listed, roughly 50% are singletons. These data are taken from a study of low-dose radiotherapy and immunotherapy resistance in tumors. Whole-study context: Ipilimumab 1 mg/kg every six weeks, together with nivolumab 240 mg every two weeks, was given intravenously to patients.

The germline V gene has CDR1 SGHTA and CDR2 FQGNSA. V was pared by 0 bases and J by 7 bases, with 5 bases between. This CDR3 region has 12 residues. The sequence was collected from a human donor with advanced metastatic prostate, ovarian, gallbladder or colorectal cancer (not recorded which). This table probably holds off-target reads from a library built for another chain. The chain employs TRBV7-2 and TRBJ2-3, with D unclear. Written as DNA, the CDR3 is TGTGCCAGCAGCTTAGCGATTAATACGCAGTATTTT. Amino acids: CASSLAINTQYF.